The source of this TCR beta chain is a study of beta chain features in type 1 diabetes. The CDR3 runs 13 residues. Trimming took 5 bases from V and 3 from J, leaving 10 bases between them. Germline values: CDR1 SGHTA, CDR2 FQGNSA. TCRB transcripts that were expressed got sequenced, as all of the isolated RNA had been reverse transcribed. TCRdb's copy holds only in-frame clones and misses some; the assay was immunoSEQ multiplex PCR. The sample shows 400,000 or so clones, 9.6% of them seen only once. One heparinised draw, averaging about 116 mL, was taken per donor. Isolation of CD4+ naive, central memory, regulatory and stem cell-like memory cells was achieved by sorting via CD45RO/CCR7/CD25/CD127/CD95/CD27. In this sample, this clone turned up a few times. The target antigen is unknown. Study-wide results and caveats: For patients, the naive, central memory and Treg TCRB repertoires appeared more alike than for healthy donors. Patients with Type 1 diabetes showed moderately but significantly shorter TCRB CDR3s in all four CD4+ subsets.

This chain links TRBV7-2 with TRBJ1-1; D perhaps matches TRBD1 (6 bases). The clonotype originates from a man under 40 with type 1 diabetes. The specimen sequenced was central memory CD4+ T cells from blood. The CDR3 protein is CASSQGRDTEAFF. The CDR3 coding sequence is TGTGCCAGCAGCCAGGGGAGAGACACTGAAGCTTTCTTT.